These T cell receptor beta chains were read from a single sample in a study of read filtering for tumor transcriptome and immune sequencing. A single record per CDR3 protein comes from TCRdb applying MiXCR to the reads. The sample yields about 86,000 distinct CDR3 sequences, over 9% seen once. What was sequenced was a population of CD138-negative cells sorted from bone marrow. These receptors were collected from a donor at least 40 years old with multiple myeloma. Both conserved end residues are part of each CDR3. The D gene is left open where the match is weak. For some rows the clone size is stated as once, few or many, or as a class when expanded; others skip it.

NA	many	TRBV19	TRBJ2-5	TGTGCCAGTAGTTCGGTGAGCCAAGAGACCCAGTACTTC	CASSSVSQETQYF
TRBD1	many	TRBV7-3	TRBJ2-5	TGTGCCAGCAGCCGAACAGGGACAGTTACGGAGACCCAGTACTTC	CASSRTGTVTETQYF
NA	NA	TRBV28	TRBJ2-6	TGTGCCAGCAGTTCCAGGGCAGGGTCGAGAATAGGCAGCTTTGGGGCCAACGTCCTGACTTTC	CASSSRAGSRIGSFGANVLTF
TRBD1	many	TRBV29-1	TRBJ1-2	TGCAGCGTGACCGGACAGGAGCTGAATGGCTACACCTTC	CSVTGQELNGYTF
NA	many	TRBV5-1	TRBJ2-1	TGCGCCAGCAGCTTGATACTAGCTGCCAATGAGCAGTTCTTC	CASSLILAANEQFF
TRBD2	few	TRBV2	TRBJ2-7	TGTGCCAGCAGTGTTCAGCGGGAGTCAGTCTACGAGCAGTACTTC	CASSVQRESVYEQYF
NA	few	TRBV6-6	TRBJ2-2	TGTGCCAGCAGTTACGTGCAGGGGGGCGCCGGGGAGCTGTTTTTT	CASSYVQGGAGELFF
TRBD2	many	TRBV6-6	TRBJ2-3	TGTGCCAGCGAGAGACTAGCGGGATTAGGAGATACGCAGTATTTT	CASERLAGLGDTQYF
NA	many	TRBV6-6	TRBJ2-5	TGTGCCAGCAGTTACTCGCCCACGGTTACACCCGGGGAGACCCAGTACTTC	CASSYSPTVTPGETQYF
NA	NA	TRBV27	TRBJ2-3	TGTGCCAGCAGTTTGGATATGGGAGTGGGAGATACGCAGTATTTT	CASSLDMGVGDTQYF
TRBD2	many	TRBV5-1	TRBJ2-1	TGCGCCAGCAGACCCGGGACTAGCCTGAGCAATGAGCAGTTCTTC	CASRPGTSLSNEQFF
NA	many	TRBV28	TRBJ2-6	TGTGCCAGCAGTCGACCGGCCTCTGGGGCCAACGTCCTGACTTTC	CASSRPASGANVLTF
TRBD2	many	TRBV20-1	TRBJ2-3	TGCAGTGCTGGTCCTAGCGGTGCTAATACGCAGTATTTT	CSAGPSGANTQYF
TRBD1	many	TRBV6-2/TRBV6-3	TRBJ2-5	TGTGCCAGCAGTTTCCTGGACAGGGCAGAGACCCAGTACTTC	CASSFLDRAETQYF
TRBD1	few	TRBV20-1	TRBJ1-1	TGCAGTGCTAGAGATCCACGGACAGGGAGCACTGAAGCTTTCTTT	CSARDPRTGSTEAFF
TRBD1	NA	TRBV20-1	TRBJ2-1	TGCGGTGCTAGAGATATGCAGGACAGGATTGCCCAGTTCTTC	CGARDMQDRIAQFF
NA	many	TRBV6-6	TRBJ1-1	TGTGCCAGCAGTCCCCAGCCCCCGAACACTGAAGCTTTCTTT	CASSPQPPNTEAFF
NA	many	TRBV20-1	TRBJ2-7	TGCAGTGCTAGGGCGTCTAGCGAGTCCTACGAGCAGTACTTC	CSARASSESYEQYF
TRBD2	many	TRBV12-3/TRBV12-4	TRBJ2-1	TGTGCCAGCATCCACTCGACTAGCGGAGACTACAATGAGCAGTTCTTC	CASIHSTSGDYNEQFF
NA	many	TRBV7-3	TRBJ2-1	TGTGCCAGCAGCCCGGGCGGGGAGAACTACAATGAGCAGTTCTTC	CASSPGGENYNEQFF
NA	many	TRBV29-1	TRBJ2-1	TGCAGCGTTGCGGAGGATCTCTACAATGAGCAGTTCTTC	CSVAEDLYNEQFF
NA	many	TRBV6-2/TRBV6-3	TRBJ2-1	TGTGCCACCCAGCCCCTAGGCGTGGCCGCCTACAATGAGCAGTTCTTC	CATQPLGVAAYNEQFF
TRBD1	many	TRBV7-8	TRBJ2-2	TGTGCCAGCAGCTCCCTCCCCGGGACAGGGAACACCGGGGAGCTGTTTTTT	CASSSLPGTGNTGELFF
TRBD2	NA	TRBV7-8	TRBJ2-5	TGTGCCAGCAGCTTAGGGCTAGCGGGAAGGCAAGAGACCCAGTACTTC	CASSLGLAGRQETQYF
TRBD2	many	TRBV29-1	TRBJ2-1	TGCAGCGTTGAAAGAGCGGGAGGGCCTGGGGATGAGCAGTTCTTC	CSVERAGGPGDEQFF
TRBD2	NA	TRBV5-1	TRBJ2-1	TGCGCCAGCAGCTTGTCGAGCGGGACTTACAATGAGCAGTTCTTC	CASSLSSGTYNEQFF
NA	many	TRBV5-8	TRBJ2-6	TGTGCCAGCAGCTTGGCCGCAGCTGGGGCCAACGTCCTGACTTTC	CASSLAAAGANVLTF
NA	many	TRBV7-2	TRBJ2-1	TGTGCCAGCAGCTTAGAGTCGACTTACAATGAGCAGTTCTTC	CASSLESTYNEQFF
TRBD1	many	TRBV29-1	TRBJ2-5	TGCAGCGTTGTTGGATTCCGGGACAGTCAAGAGACCCAGTACTTC	CSVVGFRDSQETQYF
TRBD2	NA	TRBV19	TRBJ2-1	TGTGCCAGCACCCCTTCGACTAGCGGTCTACACAATGAGCAGTTCTTC	CASTPSTSGLHNEQFF
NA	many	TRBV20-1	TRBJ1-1	TGCAGTGCTAGAGATTGGGCAGTCACTGAAGCTTTCTTT	CSARDWAVTEAFF
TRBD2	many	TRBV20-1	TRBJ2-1	TGCAGTGCTACCTGGGGGGGGGGCTACAATGAGCAGTTCTTC	CSATWGGGYNEQFF
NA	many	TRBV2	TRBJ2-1	TGTGCCAGCCTATACTTCAATGAGCAGTTCTTC	CASLYFNEQFF
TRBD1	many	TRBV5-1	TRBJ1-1	TGCGCCAGCAATACCGACAGGGGGGGCACTGAAGCTTTCTTT	CASNTDRGGTEAFF
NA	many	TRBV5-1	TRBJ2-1	TGCGCCAGCAGCCCCGAGGGGGGCTCCTACAATGAGCAGTTCTTC	CASSPEGGSYNEQFF
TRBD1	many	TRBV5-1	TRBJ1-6	TGCGCCAGCAGCCCGACAGGGCCAAATTCACCCCTCCACTTT	CASSPTGPNSPLHF
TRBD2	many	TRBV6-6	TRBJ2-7	TGTGCCAGCAGTTCCCTACGGACTAGCGGGATGTTGTACGAGCAGTACTTC	CASSSLRTSGMLYEQYF